This TCR beta chain was retrieved from a study of shared clonotypes between healthy human individuals. Study-wide findings and caveats: The authors expected sequencing depth to affect clonotype sharing among donors.

About this clone: Its antigen is not known.

Here immunoSEQ multiplex PCR was the method, and the copy in TCRdb shows in-frame clones only, minus some. The sample includes 2 million to 3 million clones, roughly 93% of them seen just once. This CDR3 has 16 residues. Trimming took 3 bases from V and 5 from J, leaving 17 bases between them. Germline CDR1 and CDR2: MDHEN and SYDVKM. This chain uses TRBV28 with TRBJ1-5; D is uncertain. The sequence came from a man between 18 and 35 years old in good health. Some clones in this sample may be carry-over from other donors' samples. Input material: naive CD4+ T cells from PBMCs. The subset: CD45RA+ positively selected. The CDR3 sequence is CASSFIDRVGYQPQHF. CDR3 DNA: TGTGCCAGCAGTTTCATTGATAGGGTTGGGTATCAGCCCCAGCATTTT.